This T cell receptor (beta chain) emerged from a study of blood T cell repertoires in COVID-19. The ends lost 4 bases at V and 0 bases at J; junction bases unmatched: 10. The CDR3 is 17 residues long. Germline CDR1 and CDR2: SGHTA and FQGNSA. Sequenced by immunoSEQ multiplex PCR; TCRdb stores in-frame clones only, minus some. This table holds about 210,000 clones, roughly four fifths found once. The chain couples TRBV7-2 to TRBJ1-1, with TRBD1 matching 8 bases. The material sequenced was peripheral blood. The TCR was taken from a woman between 35 and 50 years old with acute or convalescent COVID-19. Here the CDR3 reads CASSYRGQGAMNTEAFF. The CDR3, as DNA: TGTGCCAGCAGCTACCGCGGACAGGGAGCTATGAACACTGAAGCTTTCTTT.